The 20 T cell receptor beta chains listed next were all sequenced from one sample in a study of TET2 disruption in CD19-targeted CAR T cells. Some clones are missing from TCRdb's copy, which holds only in-frame ones; the method was immunoSEQ multiplex PCR. This sample's clone table lists more than 25,000 clones. Their antigens are not known. As to treatment: autologous CTL019 cells: CD19 CAR with 4-1BB and CD3 zeta domains. The starting material was CD8- CAR+ T cells sorted from cultured blood T cells, obtained for CD19 CAR T cell therapy. Sample subset: CD8-negative CAR-positive T cells from the infusion product. All receptors come from a man in his sixties or seventies with chronic lymphocytic leukemia.

Remarks on this clone: The read terminates 3 residues before the CDR3 end, so the remaining end is supplied by the germline J gene. The chain employs TRBV6-2 or TRBV6-3 and TRBJ2-7; 7 nucleotides line up with TRBD2. V lost 2 bases to trimming and J lost 3 bases; unmatched junction nucleotides: 4. The V gene's germline CDR1 is MNHEY and CDR2 SVGEGT. CDR3 length equals 14 residues. The CDR3 protein is CASSYDSGGYEQYF. The DNA read from the CDR3 is TGTGCCAGCAGTTACGACTCGGGGGGCTACGAG.

As regards this clone: Sequencing ends 3 residues short of the CDR3 end; the germline J gene provides the rest. J is TRBJ2-2 and V is TRBV4-2; 14 nucleotides match TRBD2. Germline V gene lookup returns CDR1 LGHNA and CDR2 YNFKEQ. The J segment lost 5 bases and the V segment lost 4 bases, leaving 6 bases of the junction unmatched. This CDR3 contains 17 residues. The CDR3 spells CASSPGLAGVWTGELFF. The sequenced part of the CDR3 DNA is TGTGCCAGCAGCCCGGGACTAGCGGGGGTATGGACCGGGGAG.

A word on this clone: From the germline J gene comes the end of the CDR3, since the read stops 3 residues before it. The rearrangement joins TRBV5-1 to TRBJ2-1, with 12 bases fitting TRBD2. Germline values: CDR1 SGHRS, CDR2 YFSETQ. This CDR3 contains 17 residues. Trimming cost V 0 bases and J 4 bases; bases outside gene matches: 5. The covered CDR3 bases are TGCGCCAGCAGCTTGGTTCCTAGCGGGGGGGTATACAATGAG. Translation gives CASSLVPSGGVYNE. The full CDR3 protein reads CASSLVPSGGVYNEQFF.

The part of the CDR3 DNA that was read is TGTGCCAGCAGTGGCTATGGCGGGAGCTCCTATAATTCACCC. It specifies CASSGYGGSSYNSP. In full, the CDR3 reads CASSGYGGSSYNSPLHF. The chain is built from TRBV2 and TRBJ1-6; D uncertain. The read terminates 3 residues ahead of where the CDR3 ends, so the germline J gene completes it. The germline CDR1 and CDR2 sequences are SNHLY and FYNNEI. Trimming pared 4 bases from V and 0 bases from J, leaving 13 bases between. The CDR3 has 17 residues.

In regard to this clone: From the germline J gene comes the end of the CDR3, since the read stops 3 residues before it. The chain links TRBV30 to TRBJ1-2; 7 nucleotides align to TRBD1. Germline assignment: CDR1 GTSNPN and CDR2 SVGIG (reference sequence). The ends lost 6 bases at V and 1 base at J; junction bases unmatched: 5. The CDR3 length is 13 residues. The CDR3 sequence is CACRGTNNYGYTF. The covered CDR3 bases are TGTGCCTGCAGGGGGACCAATAACTATGGC.

Worth noting for this clone: The CDR3 goes on 3 residues after the read ends, and that part is filled in from the germline J gene. V is TRBV10-2 and J is TRBJ1-5, with no clear D. Trimming took off 3 bases at V and 6 bases at J, with 6 bases between the two ends. The CDR3 extends over 12 amino acids. Per germline, CDR1 WSHSY and CDR2 SAAADI. CDR3 sequence: CASSDNVQPQHF. CDR3 DNA, as far as it was read: TGCGCCAGCAGTGACAATGTTCAGCCC.

With regard to this clone: Read coverage stops 3 residues before the CDR3 terminus; the germline J gene supplies the remainder. V is TRBV6-9 and J is TRBJ2-5; 8 bases are shared with TRBD2. Germline CDR1 is MNHGY and CDR2 is SVAAGI. The CDR3 totals 17 residues. V lost 4 bases to trimming and J lost 4 bases; unmatched junction nucleotides: 14. CDR3 DNA (partial): TGTGCCAGCAGTTCACTTGGCGGAATGAGCGGGGGAGAGACC. It codes for CASSSLGGMSGGET. From start to end, the CDR3 is CASSSLGGMSGGETQYF.

This CDR3 reads CAWTGSNSPLHF. The sequenced CDR3 bases are TGTGCCTGGACAGGGTCGAATTCACCC. The chain has TRBV30 and TRBJ1-6, with TRBD1 as a possible D gene (5 bases). The CDR3 extends 3 residues past the end of the read, so its final part is completed from the germline J gene. The V end was cut by 4 bases, the J end by 7 bases, with 8 bases between. There are 12 residues in the CDR3. Looked up from germline, CDR1 is GTSNPN and CDR2 is SVGIG (reference sequence).

About this clone itself: Read data end 3 residues before the CDR3 end; the end is taken from the germline J gene. Other DNA sequences in the same sample also yield this CDR3. V and J are TRBV9 and TRBJ2-5; 9 nucleotides match TRBD1. V shed 0 bases and J 2 bases; nucleotides not matched to a gene: 8. There are 17 residues in the CDR3. The germline CDR1 and CDR2 sequences are SGDLS and YYNGEE. The CDR3 spells CASSVAPPGQGQETQYF. CDR3 DNA, as far as it was read: TGTGCCAGCAGCGTAGCCCCTCCGGGACAGGGACAAGAGACC. Combining the CDR3 with reference TRBV9 and TRBJ2-5 gives the whole variable domain DSGVTQTPKHLITATGQRVTLRCSPRSGDLSVYWYQQSLDQGLQFLIQYYNGEERAKGNILERFSAQQFPDLHSELNLSSLELGDSALYFCASSVAPPGQGQETQYFGPGTRLLVL.

As to this clone: The read finishes 3 residues shy of the CDR3 end, and the germline J gene is used to complete it. This chain uses TRBV20-1 with TRBJ2-4, with D perhaps TRBD2 (6 bases). The CDR3 is 13 residues long. CDR1 and CDR2 (germline): DFQATT, SNEGSKA (reference sequence). Partial CDR3 DNA: TGCAGTGCTGCTATCACGGGGGAAGAGACT. The encoded protein is CSAAITGEET. The whole CDR3 region reads CSAAITGEETQYF.

As for this clone: At one of its ends the junction is not consistent with the germline gene, which may arise from a read error. The sequenced CDR3 bases are TGCGCCAGCAGCCAAGAATTACAGGGGGCTGCCGGGGAG. This encodes CASSQELQGAAGE. The whole CDR3 region reads CASSQELQGAAGELFF. The chain uses TRBV4-2 and TRBJ2-2, with 9 positions matching TRBD1. The sequence runs out 3 residues before the end of the CDR3; the remainder is reconstructed from the germline J gene. This CDR3 is 16 amino acids long. Germline V lookup: CDR1 LGHNA, CDR2 YNFKEQ.

Notes on this clone: The CDR3 goes on 3 residues after the read ends, and that part is filled in from the germline J gene. This chain joins TRBV6-2 or TRBV6-3 and TRBJ1-4, with a possible D match to TRBD1 (6 bases). This CDR3 comprises 13 residues. CDR1 MNHEY and CDR2 SVGEGT come from the germline V gene. V was trimmed by 5 bases and J by 8 bases, leaving 12 bases between them. The sequenced part of the CDR3 DNA is TGTGCCAGCAGTAGGGGGACGGAGGAAAAA. Its translation is CASSRGTEEK. The whole CDR3 reads CASSRGTEEKLFF.

Concerning this clone: Read sequence stops 3 residues before the CDR3 end, and the germline J gene provides the missing end. The V call is TRBV28, the J call TRBJ2-1; D not certain. The CDR3 consists of 11 residues. Trimming left V 6 bases short and J 5 bases short, with 5 bases between. CDR1 is MDHEN and CDR2 is SYDVKM in the germline V gene. The sequenced part of the CDR3 DNA is TGTGCCAGCAGGCGGAACAATGAG. Its translation: CASRRNNE. The whole CDR3 sequence is CASRRNNEQFF.

Comments on this clone: The CDR3 end is not reached by the read, which stops 3 residues before it; the germline J gene fills it in. The V call is TRBV7-9, the J call TRBJ2-5, with 8 bases aligning to TRBD2. The CDR3 runs 14 residues. Unmatched junction bases numbered 9, after V lost 7 bases and J lost 5 bases. CDR1 and CDR2 from the germline V gene are SEHNR and FQNEAQ (reference sequence). CDR3 DNA, as far as it was read: TGTGCCAGCACCTCGGGGGGGAGGGAGGAGACC. As protein: CASTSGGREET. The whole CDR3 sequence is CASTSGGREETQYF. The full variable domain, with the rest looked up from reference TRBV7-9 and TRBJ2-5, is DTGVSQNPRHKITKRGQNVTFRCDPISEHNRLYWYRQTLGQGPEFLTYFQNEAQLEKSRLLSDRFSAERPKGSFSTLEIQRTEQGDSAMYLCASTSGGREETQYFGPGTRLLVL.

Points on this clone: The CDR3 end falls 3 residues outside the read, so it is completed with the germline J gene. V is TRBV20-1 and J is TRBJ2-3; possibly TRBD1 for D (6 bases). CDR1 is DFQATT, CDR2 SNEGSKA, per germline (reference sequence). There are 14 residues in the CDR3. Trimming removed 7 bases from V and 0 bases from J, with 14 bases in between. The CDR3 DNA, read in part, is TGCAGTGGCCGGACAGACCCTAGCACAGATACG. Protein sequence: CSGRTDPSTDT. The complete CDR3 sequence is CSGRTDPSTDTQYF.

The sequenced part of the CDR3 DNA is TGTGCCAGCAGCTCGGGACTGGGCGAGACCGGGGAG. It is translated as CASSSGLGETGE. The CDR3 in full is CASSSGLGETGELFF. The chain links TRBV7-3 to TRBJ2-2; D is possibly TRBD2 (6 bases). The sequence runs out 3 residues before the end of the CDR3; the remainder is reconstructed from the germline J gene. The germline V and J ends were trimmed by 4 bases and 5 bases, with 14 bases remaining between them. The CDR3 covers 15 residues. Germline V lookup: CDR1 SGHTA, CDR2 FQGTGA.

Concerning this clone: The sample holds other DNA sequences that translate to the same CDR3. The CDR3 sequence is CASSRGSGSGNTIYF. Incomplete CDR3 DNA: TGTGCCAGCAGCCGGGGGAGTGGCTCTGGAAACACC. The rearrangement links TRBV7-2 to TRBJ1-3, with a possible D match to TRBD1 (5 bases). The CDR3 is cut off 3 residues early in the read; its end comes from the germline J gene. The CDR3 has 15 residues. Looked up from germline, CDR1 is SGHTA and CDR2 is FQGNSA. V lost 5 bases and J lost 0, with 11 bases in between.

Note on this clone: The sequence runs out 3 residues before the end of the CDR3; the remainder is reconstructed from the germline J gene. The V call is TRBV5-4, the J call TRBJ2-1; TRBD2 matches at 8 bases. CDR1 SGHNT and CDR2 YYREEE come from the germline V gene (reference sequence). With V trimmed by 2 bases and J by 6 bases, 4 bases remained unmatched. This CDR3 has 14 amino acids. The chain's CDR3 is CASSFGGAFNEQFF. The CDR3 bases that were read are TGTGCCAGCAGCTTCGGGGGGGCCTTCAATGAG.

As concerns this clone: The read halts 3 residues ahead of the CDR3 end, with the missing end drawn from the germline J gene. Other nucleotide sequences from this sample produce the same CDR3. V usage is TRBV11-3 and J usage is TRBJ1-6; 8 bases are a match to TRBD1. V shed 1 base and J 7 bases; nucleotides not matched to a gene: 0. The CDR3 contains 14 residues. Germline-derived CDR1 and CDR2 are SGHNT and YENEEA. The sequenced part of the CDR3 DNA is TGTGCCAGCAGCTTAGCAGGGGGCAATTCACCC. Translating gives CASSLAGGNSP. The full CDR3 protein is CASSLAGGNSPLHF.

About this clone itself: Relative to the germline gene, one junction end is altered; a read error may explain this. Read sequence stops 3 residues before the CDR3 end, and the germline J gene provides the missing end. Other DNA sequences in this specimen translate into the identical CDR3. This sequence joins TRBV20-1 and TRBJ1-2; D is undetermined. From germline, CDR1 is DFQATT and CDR2 SNEGSKA (reference sequence). This CDR3 is 12 amino acids long. The covered CDR3 bases are TGCAGTGCTAGTTGGCAGAACTATGGA. Protein: CSASWQNYG. From start to end, the CDR3 is CSASWQNYGYTF.